This T cell receptor beta chain was captured by sequencing in a study of T cell repertoires in cytomegalovirus infection. At the level of the study: CMV epitopes that were recently identified and HLA-C-restricted were used alongside well-studied HLA-B-restricted ones. It was the public TCR beta signatures that indicated both CMV infection and matching HLA type.

This clonotype was picked up many times. Antigen: not known. Regarding the study as a whole: Cumulative public TCR beta family frequency identified CMV carriers with the relevant HLA. Predominance within the ex vivo response was attributable to HLA-C-restricted CMV-specific TCR beta clonotypes.

TCRdb re-derived calls from the reads in MiXCR, one entry per CDR3 protein. This sample has approximately 730,000 distinct CDR3 sequences, with 29% found just once. Trimming pared 1 base from V and 3 bases from J, leaving 6 bases between. The CDR3 has 13 residues. Germline CDR1 is MGHRA and CDR2 is YSYEKL. This specimen consisted of cultured CD8+ T cells from PBMCs, obtained from culture after CMV antigen stimulation. The clonotype comes from a human donor in good health (CMV status not recorded). Some clones in this sample may be carry-over from other donors' samples. The chain couples TRBV4-1 to TRBJ1-1; D ambiguous. Here the CDR3 DNA reads TGCGCCAGCAGCCAAGGGGTGGACACTGAAGCTTTCTTT. Its translation is CASSQGVDTEAFF.